This is a list of T cell receptor beta chains from one sample in a study of blood T cell dynamics during melanoma immunotherapy. Sequencing used immunoSEQ multiplex PCR; TCRdb keeps in-frame clones, though not all of them. The sample has about 10,000 clones; around four fifths are singletons. Sequencing used blood, obtained from a patient treated with checkpoint blockade. The receptors were gathered from a human donor with melanoma. Each CDR3 is given with its conserved first and last residue. Fields, in order: D gene, clone size, V gene, J gene, CDR3 DNA, CDR3 protein. A D gene is named only where the DNA matches it firmly. Where a row states a size, it is once, few, many or the class of an expanded clone; other rows omit it.

d_gene: .
abundance: .
v_gene: TRBV10-3
j_gene: TRBJ1-6
CDR3nt: TGTGCCATCAGTGACCGGCTCTCCTATAATTCACCCCTCCACTTT
CDR3aa: CAISDRLSYNSPLHF

d_gene: TRBD1
abundance: .
v_gene: TRBV28
j_gene: TRBJ2-4
CDR3nt: TGTGCCAGCAGTTTGCAGGGGGCTGACATTCAGTACTTC
CDR3aa: CASSLQGADIQYF

d_gene: TRBD2
abundance: .
v_gene: TRBV10-3
j_gene: TRBJ2-1
CDR3nt: TGTGCCACGGGCGGGGGGTTCGTTAATGAGCAGTTCTTC
CDR3aa: CATGGGFVNEQFF

d_gene: TRBD2
abundance: once
v_gene: TRBV7-2
j_gene: TRBJ2-5
CDR3nt: TGTGCCAGCAGCTTCGGAGCGGGAGCCCCAGGGGAGACCCAGTACTTC
CDR3aa: CASSFGAGAPGETQYF

d_gene: .
abundance: .
v_gene: TRBV19
j_gene: TRBJ1-5
CDR3nt: TGTGCCAGTAGTTTTGACAGGTCGGGTCAGCCCCAGCATTTT
CDR3aa: CASSFDRSGQPQHF

d_gene: .
abundance: .
v_gene: TRBV29-1
j_gene: TRBJ1-2
CDR3nt: TGCAGCGTTGGTGGCTACACCTTC
CDR3aa: CSVGGYTF

d_gene: .
abundance: .
v_gene: TRBV6-6
j_gene: TRBJ1-2
CDR3nt: TGTGCCAGCAGTTATATTAAGTTGGCGGGCTACACCTTC
CDR3aa: CASSYIKLAGYTF

d_gene: TRBD2
abundance: .
v_gene: TRBV2
j_gene: TRBJ2-1
CDR3nt: TGTGCCAGCAGAATTAGGACTAGCGGGAGCAATGAGCAGTTCTTC
CDR3aa: CASRIRTSGSNEQFF

d_gene: .
abundance: .
v_gene: TRBV7-9
j_gene: TRBJ2-1
CDR3nt: TGTGCCAGCAGCTACGGGACCGTGAAATACAATGAGCAGTTCTTC
CDR3aa: CASSYGTVKYNEQFF

d_gene: .
abundance: .
v_gene: TRBV27
j_gene: TRBJ2-7
CDR3nt: TGTGCCAGCAGTGGGGGGACTGGTATCTCCTACGAGCAGTACTTC
CDR3aa: CASSGGTGISYEQYF

d_gene: TRBD1
abundance: .
v_gene: TRBV19
j_gene: TRBJ2-1
CDR3nt: TGTGCCAGTAGTATCGGGACAGGCTCCTACAATGAGCAGTTCTTC
CDR3aa: CASSIGTGSYNEQFF

d_gene: .
abundance: few
v_gene: TRBV19
j_gene: TRBJ1-2
CDR3nt: TGTGCCAGTTCGATAGCGGCTAACTATGGCTACACCTTC
CDR3aa: CASSIAANYGYTF

d_gene: .
abundance: .
v_gene: TRBV9
j_gene: TRBJ2-2
CDR3nt: TGTGCCAGCAGCCCCGGCGTGGGGGTCGGGGAGCTGTTTTTT
CDR3aa: CASSPGVGVGELFF

d_gene: .
abundance: .
v_gene: TRBV7-9
j_gene: TRBJ2-7
CDR3nt: TGTGCCAGCAGCCCTAGTGGGGGGTTAGCCTCCTACGAGCAGTACTTC
CDR3aa: CASSPSGGLASYEQYF